These 2 T cell receptor beta chains originate from one sample sequenced in a study of blood T cell repertoires in COVID-19. Data came from immunoSEQ multiplex PCR; TCRdb stores just in-frame clones and leaves some out. The sample holds 180,000 or so clones, approximately 86% seen once. Sequenced material: peripheral blood. These receptor sequences come from a man aged 55-75 years who had recovered from COVID-19.

This clone was seen once. The gene calls are TRBV27 and TRBJ1-2; 9 bases are shared with TRBD1. CDR1 and CDR2 from the germline V gene are MNHEY and SMNVEV (reference sequence). The CDR3 is 14 amino acids. J was trimmed by 4 bases and V by 0 bases; bases with no gene match: 0. The CDR3 is CASSLSGQGYGYTF. CDR3 nucleotide sequence: TGTGCCAGCAGTTTATCGGGACAGGGCTATGGCTACACCTTC.

The chain joins TRBV6-1 to TRBJ1-4; 7 nucleotides match TRBD1. The CDR3 runs to 15 residues. Germline loops: CDR1 MNHNS, CDR2 SASEGT. J was trimmed by 4 bases and V by 1 base; bases with no gene match: 3. CDR3 nucleotides: TGTGCCAGCAGTGAAGGGACAGGCCTTAATGAAAAACTGTTTTTT. This gives the protein CASSEGTGLNEKLFF.